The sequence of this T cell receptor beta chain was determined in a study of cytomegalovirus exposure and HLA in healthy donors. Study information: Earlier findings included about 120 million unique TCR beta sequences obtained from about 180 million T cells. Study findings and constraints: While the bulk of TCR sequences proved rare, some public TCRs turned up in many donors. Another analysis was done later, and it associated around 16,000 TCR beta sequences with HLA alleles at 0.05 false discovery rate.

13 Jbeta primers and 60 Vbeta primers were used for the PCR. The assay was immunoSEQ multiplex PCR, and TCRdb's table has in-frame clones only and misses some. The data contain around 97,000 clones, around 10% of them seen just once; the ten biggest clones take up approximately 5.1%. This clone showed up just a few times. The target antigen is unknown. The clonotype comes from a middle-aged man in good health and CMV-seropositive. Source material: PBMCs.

This CDR3 reads CASSSPITYNEQFF. CDR3 DNA: TGTGCCAGCAGCTCGCCTATAACTTACAATGAGCAGTTCTTC. V and J are TRBV5-6 and TRBJ2-1, with D uncertain. Trimming took 3 bases from V and 4 from J, leaving 11 bases between them. The CDR3 runs 14 residues. Germline CDR1 is SGHDT and CDR2 is YYEEEE.